This TCR beta chain was obtained from a study of T-cell reconstitution after alpha-beta-depleted transplantation in children (dated by TCRdb to the mid-2010s). Concerning the study at large: T-cell immune reconstitution after TCRalphabeta/CD19-depleted allogeneic hematopoietic cell transplantation in children was quantitatively tracked in the study by means of TCR repertoire profiling.

Here is what the overall study found, with its caveats: About two months after transplant, the apparently early recovery of alphabetaT-cell counts reportedly depended on just several hundred clones that had expanded rapidly and came from non-depleted graft cells. In some patients, high TCRbeta diversity at day 60 was attributed to recipient T cells and intrathymic progenitors that had survived conditioning. Over subsequent months, a decline in hyperexpanded clone frequencies was noted, and after one year, T-cell counts and TCRbeta diversity were mostly ascribed to newly produced T cells.

This clonotype came up a few times. Its target antigen remains unknown. No much larger clone exists at a distance of one base, and base qualities are not known. Taken from the germline V gene (reference sequence), the CDR1 and CDR2 loops are DFQATT and SNEGSKA. V is pruned by 3 bases and J by 7 bases, leaving 9 bases of the junction without a gene match. The CDR3 runs 14 amino acids, cysteine and phenylalanine included. Of all the DNA, just the CDR3 is kept, 42 bases in frame from base 1. Library preparation used PCR. Instrument used: Illumina HiSeq 2500. Molecular barcoding was employed in the preparation of TCR libraries, with unique molecular identifiers being used to normalize TCRbeta repertoire quantification. TCRdb ran its own pipeline on the public reads, namely fastp trimming at Q25 and MiXCR clone calling, and kept in-frame beta chains. Rows with a matching CDR3 protein are joined into one entry that keeps the most common DNA and genes. This sample has 780,000 or so distinct CDR3 sequences in its table, and around 15% of those were observed once. The ten most abundant clones make up around 5% of the sample.

Interpreted using the paper, the treatment or condition label stands for: allogeneic hematopoietic cell transplantation with graft depleted of TCRalphabeta T cells and CD19 B cells. TCRalphabeta/CD19-depleted allogeneic hematopoietic cell grafts were given to the transplant recipients, all of whom were children. Sequences were derived from PBMCs, mostly from graft donor cells, sampled 360 days after TCRalphabeta/CD19-depleted stem cell transplant. This clonotype originated in a male patient between 10 and 17 years old who had a stem cell transplant for acute lymphoblastic leukemia, so the T cells may come from the graft donor. Rearrangement joined TRBV20-1 to TRBJ2-1; TRBD2 matches 7 bases in the middle. The CDR3 protein sequence reads: CSASKERGRNEQFF. The sequenced DNA is TGCAGTGCTAGCAAGGAGCGGGGTAGGAATGAGCAGTTCTTC.